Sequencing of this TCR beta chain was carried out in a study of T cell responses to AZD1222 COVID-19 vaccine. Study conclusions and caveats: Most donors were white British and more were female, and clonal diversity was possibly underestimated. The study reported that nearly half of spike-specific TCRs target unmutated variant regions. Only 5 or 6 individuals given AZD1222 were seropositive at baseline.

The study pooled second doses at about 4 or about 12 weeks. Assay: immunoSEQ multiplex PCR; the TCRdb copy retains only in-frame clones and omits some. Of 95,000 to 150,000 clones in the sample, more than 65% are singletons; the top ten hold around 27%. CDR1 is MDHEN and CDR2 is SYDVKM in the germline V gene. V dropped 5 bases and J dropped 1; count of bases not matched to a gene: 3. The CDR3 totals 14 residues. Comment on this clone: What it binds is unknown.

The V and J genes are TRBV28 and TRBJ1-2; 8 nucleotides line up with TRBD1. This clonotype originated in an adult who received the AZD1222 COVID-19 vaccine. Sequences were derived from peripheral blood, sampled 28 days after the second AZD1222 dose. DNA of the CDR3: TGTGCCAGCAGTCGGACAGGGAATAACTATGGCTACACCTTC. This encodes CASSRTGNNYGYTF.